This TCR beta chain was observed in a study of T cells in Graves' hyperthyroidism and ophthalmopathy (dated by TCRdb to between 2018 and 2020). A note on the overall study: Peripheral blood was sampled at the time of initial diagnosis, prior to any treatment. TCR V-J signatures able to tell the groups apart were searched for in a discovery cohort of 90 to 100 patients, of whom under 45 had Graves' ophthalmopathy and roughly 58 had stable Graves' hyperthyroidism. Prospective prediction of ophthalmopathy was tested in an independent validation cohort consisting of about 20 hyperthyroidism patients and around 16 patients who later progressed to ophthalmopathy. The roughly 94 discovery patients were randomly divided into training and test sets at a 7:3 ratio. In addition, the study compared T-cell repertoires in thyroid tissue and in blood from 6 or 7 Graves' hyperthyroidism patients. Once sampling was done, hyperthyroidism patients were given methimazole at a starting dose of 30 mg daily, whereas ophthalmopathy patients were given high-dose intravenous methylprednisolone. TCR Vbeta CDR3 sequencing of some 140 peripheral blood samples (over 40 ophthalmopathy, around 80 hyperthyroidism and roughly 17 progressor patients) is reported in the paper.

Study-level results and caveats: Most expanded thyroid clonotypes (frequency above 0.001) were also detected in blood, suggesting blood repertoires may reflect thyroid immune responses. In validation, the model predicted progression to ophthalmopathy with approximately 71% sensitivity and around 72% specificity, a median of roughly seven months before onset. A 13 V-J signature model separated ophthalmopathy from stable hyperthyroidism, with around 90% sensitivity and 81.08% specificity in cross-validation and 80%/75% in testing. No statistical method was used to set the sample size in advance, and investigators knew the group allocation.

The TCR beta CDR3 regions were amplified from RNA transcripts. The first round of RT-PCR for the TCR CDR3 was performed with the HTBI primer set and the Qiagen OneStep RT-PCR kit. The libraries were constructed in a second round of multiplex PCR and then size-selected and purified. Sequencing of the libraries was done on an Illumina HiSeq2000 using paired-end 100 bp reads. As for the authors' bioinformatics: SOAPnuke was used to process the raw data, with reads discarded if the reads contained adapters or uncalled bases, had a mean Phred below 15, or lacked an exact constant-primer or identifier match. COPE v1.2.5 was used to merge high-quality paired reads, and clonotypes were defined as unique nucleotide sequences. MiTCR v1.1 was used to align the clonotypes against IMGT TRBV, TRBD and TRBJ reference segments. The analysis was restricted to V-J combinations with a frequency above 0.0001, which together covered 99.2% of the repertoires. The TCS score was defined as the ratio of F50 (clonal expansion) to E x V (chaos), calculated using BLOSUM62-based TCRdist between CDR3 peptides within each V-J. Welch's t-statistics and random forest reduced roughly 540 V-J features to about 12, which were used in a naive Bayes classifier (R e1071). The public sequencing data were trimmed at Q25 with fastp and processed into clonotypes with MiXCR by TCRdb, which kept only in-frame beta chains. Rows merge per CDR3 protein into single entries with the most common DNA and genes. These V and J calls derive from TCRdb rather than the authors' analysis. The sample yields approximately 530,000 distinct CDR3 sequences; less than 20% were counted once. The biggest ten clones account for over 45% of the sample.

The germline V gene sets CDR1 to SGHTA and CDR2 to FQGTGA. V lost 2 bases and J lost 4 bases, and the count of bases not matched to a germline gene is 8. The CDR3 starts with the cysteine, ends with the phenylalanine, and has 17 residues. CDR3 DNA is the only sequence kept; it has 51 bases, read in frame from the first base. Moderately to severely active disease, a Clinical Activity Score of at least 3, a NOSPECS grade of at least 4, and a duration under 3 months were present in ophthalmopathy patients. The study excluded patients with uncontrolled infections, other autoimmune diseases, pregnancy or lactation. Diagnoses were established on the basis of clinical symptoms, serum thyroxine and TRAb, thyroid ultrasound, and orbital computed tomography. PBMCs were isolated from around 10 ml of fresh peripheral blood by Ficoll-Paque density gradient centrifugation. Total RNA was extracted using Trizol reagent, and RNA quality was assessed on an Agilent 2100 Bioanalyzer.

In the case of this clonotype: Its antigen remains undetermined. Base-call qualities are not available, and no considerably larger clone is one nucleotide away.

Sequencing was done on a sample of blood. The V and J genes are TRBV7-3 and TRBJ2-3, and TRBD2 matches 11 of the central bases. The receptor's source is a man aged 35 to 55 with Graves' ophthalmopathy. The CDR3 has the sequence CASSLGPSGGRADTQYF. The bases are TGTGCCAGCAGCTTAGGCCCTAGCGGGGGGAGGGCAGATACGCAGTATTTT.